Below are 8 T cell receptor beta chains sequenced from a single sample in a study of control samples from healthy donors and cancer patients. Assay used: immunoSEQ multiplex PCR; TCRdb lists only in-frame clones, some missing. Of 180,000 or so clones detected, approximately 92% appear once; the ten largest clones hold about 4%. Sequences were obtained from blood. These receptors all come from a woman aged 60-75 years in good health.

The V gene is TRBV2, the J gene TRBJ1-1; possibly TRBD1 for D (5 bases). In germline, CDR1 is SNHLY, CDR2 FYNNEI. The V and J ends lost 6 bases and 1 base respectively, with 9 bases between them. The CDR3 loop spans 13 amino acids. CDR3 loop: CASSYDRNTEAFF. CDR3 bases: TGTGCCAGCAGCTACGACAGGAACACTGAAGCTTTCTTT.

The J gene is TRBJ1-1, the V gene TRBV6-5; no clear D gene. CDR1 and CDR2 (germline): MNHEY, SVGAGI. This CDR3 has 14 amino acids. Deletions cut 5 bases from V and 3 bases from J, with 13 bases between. CDR3 protein: CASSRARRHTEAFF. For the CDR3, the DNA is TGTGCCAGCAGTCGCGCCCGACGGCACACTGAAGCTTTCTTT.

This rearrangement joins TRBV11-2 to TRBJ2-3; 10 bases are shared with TRBD2. CDR3 length equals 15 residues. V trimming: 2 bases; J trimming: 6 bases; junction bases outside the gene matches: 5. Germline CDR1 reads SGHAT; CDR2 reads FQNNGV. The CDR3 DNA sequence: TGTGCCAGCAGCTTACAGCGGGGGGGCGCGGATACGCAGTATTTT. This sequence encodes CASSLQRGGADTQYF.

The chain uses TRBV21-1 and TRBJ2-5; TRBD2, the table's D call, was not compared with the DNA. TRBV21-1 is classified as a pseudogene. This CDR3 comprises 15 residues. The CDR3 is CASSKAGTSKETQYF. The CDR3 nucleotides read TGTGCCAGCAGCAAAGCTGGGACTAGCAAAGAGACCCAGTACTTC.

Only a few counts were recorded for this clone. This CDR3 is CASSLVCSNYGYTF. The CDR3 DNA reads TGTGCCAGCAGCTTAGTTTGCAGTAACTATGGCTACACCTTC. The chain uses TRBV7-6 and TRBJ1-2; D gene ambiguous. CDR3 length: 14 amino acids. Germline lookup yields CDR1 SGHVS and CDR2 FNYEAQ. The germline V and J ends were trimmed by 1 base and 1 base, with 7 bases remaining between them.

The DNA for the CDR3 is TGTGCCAGCAGCCATCGTATTGGGGACAACTCTGGAAACACCATATATTTT. Its protein is CASSHRIGDNSGNTIYF. This chain connects TRBV14 to TRBJ1-3, with D tentatively TRBD1 (6 bases). Per germline, CDR1 SGHDN and CDR2 FVKESK. Trimming left V 3 bases short and J 0 bases short, with 15 bases between. The CDR3 sequence is 17 residues long.

The rearrangement joins TRBV4-2 to TRBJ1-1; tentatively, D is TRBD1 (5 bases). The V gene lost 0 bases and the J gene lost 0 bases, with 17 bases spanning the gap. This CDR3 region has 18 residues. The germline V gene has CDR1 LGHNA and CDR2 YNFKEQ. CDR3 region: CASSQEVGTGILNTEAFF. In nucleotides, the CDR3 is TGTGCCAGCAGCCAAGAAGTAGGTACAGGCATCCTGAACACTGAAGCTTTCTTT.

The V gene is TRBV11-2, the J gene TRBJ2-7; D unresolved. Trimming took 3 bases from V and 1 from J, leaving 4 bases between them. Germline V CDR1 and CDR2: SGHAT, FQNNGV. CDR3 length: 12 residues. The DNA for the CDR3 is TGTGCCAGCAGCTTTTTGTCCTACGAGCAGTACTTC. This codes for CASSFLSYEQYF.